What follows are 10 T cell receptor beta chains derived from one specimen sequenced in a study of persistence of HIV-infected CD4 T cells. Their antigens are not known. Anti-CD3/anti-CD28 beads served as a nonspecific positive control stimulus. Sorting selected CD4+ T cells upregulating both CD40 ligand and CD69. The immunoSEQ assay was version 4, run in survey mode. Here immunoSEQ multiplex PCR was the method, and the copy in TCRdb shows in-frame clones only, minus some. The table lists 45,000 or so clones, around 89% of them singletons. The material sequenced was CD4+ T cells sorted from PBMCs after roughly 18-hour stimulation, taken from a patient who received antiretroviral therapy. These TCRs come from an adult woman with HIV who was CMV-seropositive.

There are a few counts of this clone. CDR3 in amino acids: CASSLLPGQGINEQFF. The DNA for the CDR3 is TGCGCCAGCAGTTTACTTCCGGGACAGGGTATCAATGAGCAGTTCTTC. The chain uses TRBV5-1 and TRBJ2-1; TRBD1 matches at 9 bases. Losses at the gene ends were 5 bases for V and 6 bases for J; bases not matched to a gene: 12. The CDR3 has 16 residues. CDR1 is SGHRS and CDR2 is YFSETQ in the germline V gene.

The J gene is TRBJ1-2, the V gene TRBV10-3; perhaps TRBD1 as D (5 bases). Germline lookup yields CDR1 ENHRY and CDR2 SYGVKD. Trimming took 0 bases from V and 5 from J, leaving 10 bases between them. The CDR3 length is 14 residues. This CDR3 reads CAISESGEVYGYTF. CDR3 bases: TGTGCCATCAGTGAGTCGGGGGAGGTTTATGGCTACACCTTC.

The V gene is TRBV5-8, the J gene TRBJ1-6; 9 bases align to TRBD1. J gave up 6 bases and V 4 bases, and 5 bases lay outside the gene matches. Germline values: CDR1 SGHTS, CDR2 YDEGEE. CDR3 length: 15 amino acids. CDR3 DNA sequence: TGTGCCAGCAGCCCGGGGACAGGGCCTAATTCACCCCTCCACTTT. Translated, it gives CASSPGTGPNSPLHF.

The chain is built from TRBV2 and TRBJ2-3; D not resolved. Germline values: CDR1 SNHLY, CDR2 FYNNEI. Between the trimmed V and J ends, which lost 3 bases and 4 bases, there was a span of 11 bases. The CDR3 length is 14 residues. As DNA, the CDR3 is TGTGCCAGCAGTGAGGACGGTGAGGCAGATACGCAGTATTTT. Amino acid sequence: CASSEDGEADTQYF.

The chain combines TRBV9 with TRBJ2-1, with TRBD2 identical over 7 bases. The germline V gene encodes CDR1 SGDLS and CDR2 YYNGEE. V was clipped by 4 bases and J by 7 bases; unmatched bases: 11. The CDR3 extends over 15 amino acids. The CDR3 DNA reads TGTGCCAGCAGCCTCCGGGGGGAGGGGTGGAATGAGCAGTTCTTC. It specifies CASSLRGEGWNEQFF.

The V gene is TRBV10-3, the J gene TRBJ2-1; D is perhaps TRBD1 or TRBD2 (6 bases each). Germline CDR1 ENHRY, CDR2 SYGVKD. Trimming stripped 4 bases from V and 15 bases from J, with 19 bases between. The CDR3 extends over 13 amino acids. The CDR3 bases are TGTGCCATCAGTGGCCCCCCAGGGGAGGCAGTGTTCTTC. Translated, it gives CAISGPPGEAVFF.

The chain is built from TRBV6-1 and TRBJ1-3, with D perhaps TRBD1 (5 bases). Trimming removed 3 bases from V and 3 bases from J, with 6 bases in between. The CDR3 is 13 amino acids. Germline lookup yields CDR1 MNHNS and CDR2 SASEGT. The CDR3 DNA follows: TGTGCCAGCAGTGACAGGGTTGGAAACACCATATATTTT. Translating it yields CASSDRVGNTIYF.

The rearrangement joins TRBV14 to TRBJ1-2; no firm D call. Trimming stripped 7 bases from V and 2 bases from J, with 23 bases between. Looked up from germline, CDR1 is SGHDN and CDR2 is FVKESK. The CDR3 length is 17 residues. CDR3 loop: CASMHLRKREKNYGYTF. Here the CDR3 DNA reads TGTGCCAGCATGCACCTACGGAAGAGGGAAAAAAACTATGGCTACACCTTC.

The chain carries TRBV4-1 and TRBJ2-1, with 15 nucleotides matching TRBD2. Trimming at V came to 3 bases and at J to 0 bases, leaving 6 bases not matched to a gene. Germline CDR1 MGHRA, CDR2 YSYEKL. This CDR3 region has 19 residues. The CDR3 region has the DNA TGCGCCAGCAGCCACAGGACTAGCGGGGGGGGACTCTCCTACAATGAGCAGTTCTTC. Its protein product is CASSHRTSGGGLSYNEQFF.

The chain is built from TRBV15 and TRBJ2-2; 11 bases fit TRBD2. The V and J ends lost 2 bases and 1 base, in that order; junction bases with no gene match: 3. The CDR3 contains 17 residues. Germline values: CDR1 LNHNV, CDR2 YYDKDF (reference sequence). The CDR3 here is CATSRIAGGMNTGELFF. The CDR3, as DNA: TGTGCCACCAGCAGAATAGCGGGGGGGATGAACACCGGGGAGCTGTTTTTT.